This TCR beta chain was sequenced during a study of regulatory T cells in long-lasting Graves disease. Overall study results and limits: The study found persistent patients shared more public clonotypes (2,741) than new patients (approximately 970). Preferential use of TRBV28, TRBJ1-2 and TRBJ2-5 was seen in persistent disease.

Arm-PCR with iRepertoire HTBI primers amplified the CDR3 regions for these TCR beta libraries. TCRdb passed the multiplex PCR reads through MiXCR, listing each CDR3 protein once. The sample consists of roughly 410,000 distinct CDR3 sequences, 14% to 15% of them appearing once. Germline CDR1 MNHNS, CDR2 SASEGT. The CDR3 sequence is 15 residues long. Trimming took off 6 bases at V and 1 base at J, with 13 bases between the two ends. Details on this clonotype: As yet, its antigen is unknown. In this CDR3 the conserved last residue, phenylalanine or tryptophan, is missing, so a read error is likely.

Time point of the sample: newly diagnosed GD, antithyroid drugs for less than 3 months. Scientists built the TCR library using RNA that was extracted from PBMCs. The same sample was also studied in work on T cells in Graves' hyperthyroidism and ophthalmopathy. Per that paper: If no ophthalmopathy progression occurred within 18 months, Graves' hyperthyroidism was stable. Most clonotypes that expanded in the thyroid above 0.001 also showed up in blood.

Here the sequenced sample was peripheral blood mononuclear cells (PBMCs), taken at new diagnosis, from a patient treated with antithyroid drugs. The chain is built from TRBV6-1 and TRBJ1-5; weak D call: TRBD1 (5 bases). This sequence was found in a woman in her 40s with Graves disease. The CDR3 sequence: CASRSRVASNQPQHS. CDR3 DNA sequence: TGTGCCAGCAGAAGCAGGGTTGCGAGCAATCAGCCCCAGCATTCT.